This T cell receptor beta chain is drawn from a study of long-term antiretroviral therapy in people with HIV. Study in general: Sampling started about a decade before the 2015 immediate-ART recommendation. Study conclusions and caveats: Blood dating 2004 to 2017 may reflect older ART regimens. Controls showed broader CDR3 length ranges than did the HIV repertoires.

Assay version v3.0 of immunoSEQ was used, and it was run at survey level. Repertoires were generated with immunoSEQ multiplex PCR, while TCRdb's copy carries only in-frame clones and drops some. Of fewer than 55,000 clones in the sample, over 90% are singletons; the top ten hold less than 3%. Remarks on this clone: Its cognate antigen is unknown.

The CDR3 runs to 13 residues. Germline V gives CDR1 SNHLY, CDR2 FYNNEI. V lost 0 bases to trimming and J lost 10 bases, with 10 bases between them. The sample was unsorted PBMCs, taken 3.7 years after starting antiretroviral therapy. The V gene is TRBV2, the J gene TRBJ2-4; D is unclear. This receptor was taken from a woman aged 45-65 years with HIV. CDR3 region: CASSEAVTGIQYF. Here the CDR3 DNA reads TGTGCCAGCAGTGAAGCGGTGACCGGTATTCAGTACTTC.